This TCR beta chain comes out of a study of technical replicates of blood from a few donors. TCRdb's copy holds only in-frame clones and misses some; the assay was immunoSEQ multiplex PCR. This table holds about 100,000 clones, approximately 94% found once. The receptor's source is a human donor in good health. Sequencing used T cells isolated from PBMCs.

This chain's CDR3 is CASSQRTGISSYEQYF. The CDR3 region has the DNA TGCGCCAGCAGCCAACGGACAGGGATTAGCTCCTACGAGCAGTACTTC. The chain links TRBV10-1 to TRBJ2-7, with TRBD1 identical over 8 bases. Germline V gene sequence: CDR1 WNHNN, CDR2 SYGVQD (reference sequence). The CDR3 covers 16 residues. V shed 6 bases, J shed 0 bases, and the junction held 10 bases outside the gene matches.